What follows describes a single TCR beta chain. The source of the sample is a study of blood T cell repertoires in COVID-19. The table came from immunoSEQ multiplex PCR; TCRdb's copy has only in-frame clones and leaves some out. The data show about 300,000 clones, about nine tenths seen once. Ages ranged from roughly 18 to 100 years, with residence in more than 20 US areas. The germline CDR1 and CDR2 sequences are MNHEY and SMNVEV (reference sequence). The trim removed 1 base at V and 2 bases at J, leaving 7 bases unmatched. The CDR3 runs 19 residues. The V gene is TRBV27, the J gene TRBJ1-6, with 11 bases fitting TRBD1. Sequenced sample: PBMCs or T cells enriched from blood (not recorded which). The receptor was isolated from a woman between 18 and 29 years old who had recovered from COVID-19. The DNA for the CDR3 is TGTGCCAGCAGTTTATTGGCCTCGGACAGGGGGCCCTATAATTCACCCCTCCACTTT. It is translated as CASSLLASDRGPYNSPLHF.